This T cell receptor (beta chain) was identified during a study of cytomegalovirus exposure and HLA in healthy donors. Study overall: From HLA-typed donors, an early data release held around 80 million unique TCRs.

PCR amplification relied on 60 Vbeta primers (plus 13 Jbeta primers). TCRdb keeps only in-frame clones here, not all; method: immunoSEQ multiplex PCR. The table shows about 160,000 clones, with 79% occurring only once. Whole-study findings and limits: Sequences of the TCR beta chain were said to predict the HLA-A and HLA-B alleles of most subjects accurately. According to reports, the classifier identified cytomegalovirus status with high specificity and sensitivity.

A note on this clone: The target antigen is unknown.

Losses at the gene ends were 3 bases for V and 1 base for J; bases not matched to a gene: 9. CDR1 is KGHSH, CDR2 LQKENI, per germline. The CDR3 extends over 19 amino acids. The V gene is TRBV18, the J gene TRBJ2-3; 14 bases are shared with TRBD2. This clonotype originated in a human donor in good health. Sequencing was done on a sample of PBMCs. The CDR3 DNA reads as TGTGCCAGCTCACCCCTGGGACTAGCGGGGGTAAGTGGCACAGATACGCAGTATTTT. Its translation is CASSPLGLAGVSGTDTQYF.